This T cell receptor beta chain was observed in a study of blood T cell repertoires in COVID-19. Generated by immunoSEQ multiplex PCR, the TCRdb table keeps only in-frame clones and is missing some. Of 110,000 to 150,000 clones detected, 85% appear once; the ten largest clones hold 6.2%. The TCR was taken from a woman in her 40s who had recovered from COVID-19. What was sequenced was PBMCs or T cells enriched from blood (not recorded which).

CDR3 in DNA: TGTGCCAGCAGCAAATTAGGAAGAGGACAGATTAATTCACCCCTCCACTTT. The encoded protein is CASSKLGRGQINSPLHF. The V gene is TRBV21-1, the J gene TRBJ1-6; the table's D call of TRBD1 was not tested on the DNA. TRBV21-1 is labeled a pseudogene. The CDR3 runs 17 residues.